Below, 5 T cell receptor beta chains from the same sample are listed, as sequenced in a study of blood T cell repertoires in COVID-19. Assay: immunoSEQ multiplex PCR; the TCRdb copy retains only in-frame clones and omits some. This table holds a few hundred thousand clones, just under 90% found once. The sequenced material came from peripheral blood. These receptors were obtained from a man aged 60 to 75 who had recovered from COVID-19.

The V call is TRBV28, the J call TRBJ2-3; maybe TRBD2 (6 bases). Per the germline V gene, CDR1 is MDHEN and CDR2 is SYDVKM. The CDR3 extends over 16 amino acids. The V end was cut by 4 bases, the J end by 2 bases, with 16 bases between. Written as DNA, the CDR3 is TGTGCCAGCAGTTCCGGACTACCCACCTACACAGATACGCAGTATTTT. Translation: CASSSGLPTYTDTQYF.

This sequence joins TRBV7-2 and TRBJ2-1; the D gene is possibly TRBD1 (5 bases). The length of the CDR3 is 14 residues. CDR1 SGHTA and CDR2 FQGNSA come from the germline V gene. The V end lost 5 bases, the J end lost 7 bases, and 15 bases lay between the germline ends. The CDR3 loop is CASSLPGPGNEQFF. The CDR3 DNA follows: TGTGCCAGCAGCCTCCCCGGGCCAGGGAATGAGCAGTTCTTC.

The DNA for the CDR3 is TGTGCCAGTTCCACGGAGGCAGTTAACACTGAAGCTTTCTTT. Residues: CASSTEAVNTEAFF. The chain employs TRBV18 and TRBJ1-1; D is unclear. Germline CDR1 and CDR2: KGHSH and LQKENI. CDR3 length: 14 amino acids. Trimming shortened V by 9 bases and J by 2 bases, and 16 bases separated the two germline ends.

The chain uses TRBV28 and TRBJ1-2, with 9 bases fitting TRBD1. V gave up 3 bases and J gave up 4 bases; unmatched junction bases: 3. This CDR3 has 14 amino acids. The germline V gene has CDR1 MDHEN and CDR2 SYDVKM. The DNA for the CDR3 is TGTGCCAGCAGTTTTCTGACAGGGGGCTATGGCTACACCTTC. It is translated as CASSFLTGGYGYTF.

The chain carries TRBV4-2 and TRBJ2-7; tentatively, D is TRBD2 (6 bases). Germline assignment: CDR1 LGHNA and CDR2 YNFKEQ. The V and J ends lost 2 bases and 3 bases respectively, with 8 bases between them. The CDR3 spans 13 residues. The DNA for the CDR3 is TGTGCCAGCAGCCAAACGGGGGACTACGAGCAGTACTTC. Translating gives CASSQTGDYEQYF.